This TCR beta chain appears in the sequencing data of a study of blood T cell repertoires in COVID-19. CDR3 length: 14 residues. In germline, CDR1 is MNHEY, CDR2 SVGAGI. V lost 8 bases, J lost 7 bases, and 6 bases stayed unmatched. Authors' analysis steps: Reference gene primer amplification gave nucleated cell count estimates. Using immunoSEQ multiplex PCR, the repertoire was profiled, and TCRdb retains in-frame clones only, with some absent. That table is the source of V, J and clone size, and D and trimming were worked out from the DNA. The table shows about 160,000 clones, with 70% to 90% occurring only once. The participants were between about 18 and 90 years old and came from about two dozen US areas. Symptom resolution, clearance, or two negative PCRs marked the recovered donors of Cohort 3. This clone was seen only a few times.

This sequence joins TRBV6-5 and TRBJ1-6; 9 nucleotides line up with TRBD1. The receptor comes from a woman between 50 and 59 years old who had recovered from COVID-19. The sequencing input was PBMCs or T cells enriched from blood (not recorded which). The chain's CDR3 is CASGPGTGNSPLHF. The CDR3 DNA reads TGTGCCAGCGGCCCCGGGACAGGGAATTCACCCCTCCACTTT.